The sequence of this T cell receptor (beta chain) was determined in a study of cytomegalovirus exposure and HLA in healthy donors. Study context: Genotyping showed about 80% of 398 donors falling in the Caucasian-associated ancestry cluster. Broader study findings: For cytomegalovirus status, the classifier reportedly gave diagnoses with high specificity and sensitivity. For TCR beta chains, V- and J-gene trimming was later linked to a missense DCLRE1C variant. A previous analysis found most TCR beta V segments productive roughly 87% or roughly 30% of the time.

In regard to this clone: Its antigen remains unidentified.

The CDR3 contains 14 residues. Germline CDR1 SGHDN, CDR2 FVKESK. V was shortened by 2 bases and J by 7 bases, with 15 bases between the two germline ends. The PCR was carried out with 60 Vbeta primers and 13 Jbeta primers. Sequenced by immunoSEQ multiplex PCR; TCRdb stores in-frame clones only, minus some. The sample includes 150,000 to 200,000 clones, over 70% of them seen just once. The sample comprised PBMCs. This TCR derives from a woman younger than 30 in good health and CMV-seropositive. This rearrangement joins TRBV14 to TRBJ2-7, with D maybe TRBD2 (5 bases). Here the CDR3 DNA reads TGTGCCAGCAGCCAATTCGGGGTCCCAGGAGAGCAGTACTTC. Amino acids: CASSQFGVPGEQYF.